This is a list of T cell receptor beta chains from one sample in a study of regulatory T cells in long-lasting Graves disease. TCRdb re-called the multiplex PCR reads through MiXCR, storing one row per CDR3 protein. Of around 460,000 distinct CDR3 sequences listed, about 20% were seen once; the top ten hold approximately 14%. Specimen: peripheral blood mononuclear cells (PBMCs), collected when the disease was refractory, from a patient treated with antithyroid drugs. These receptors all stem from a female donor with Graves disease. The CDR3 runs from the conserved cysteine through the conserved F or W. A D gene is named only where the DNA matches it firmly. Not all rows give a size; the values are once, few, many and, for expanded clones, a class.

j_call,clone_size,v_call,d_call,cdr3_nt,cdr3_aa
TRBJ2-7,few,TRBV7-9,TRBD2,TGTGCCAGCAGCTTAGGGCGGGGGGCCTACGAGCAGTACTTC,CASSLGRGAYEQYF
TRBJ1-4,many,TRBV28,.,TGTGCCAGCGGCCAATTGGAAAAACTGTTTTTT,CASGQLEKLFF
TRBJ2-5,.,TRBV6-1,TRBD1,TGTGCCAGCAGTGGGGGACAGCGCGAGACCCAGTACTTC,CASSGGQRETQYF
TRBJ2-5,.,TRBV6-4,TRBD2,TGTGCCAGCAGTCAAAGCGGGAGGGCCTGGGAGACCCAGTACTTC,CASSQSGRAWETQYF
TRBJ1-5,.,TRBV7-9,.,TGTGCCAGCAGCTCGCCAGGCTCTCTTAGGCCCCAGCATTTT,CASSSPGSLRPQHF
TRBJ2-5,.,TRBV19,TRBD2,TGTGCCGCGGGGGAAGCGGAGGTGTTGGAGACCCAGTACTTC,CAAGEAEVLETQYF
TRBJ1-5,many,TRBV12-3/TRBV12-4,.,TGTGCCAGCAGTCCGGGGAGATGGTCAAGCCAGCCCCAGCATTTT,CASSPGRWSSQPQHF
TRBJ1-3,many,TRBV12-5,TRBD1,TGTGCTAGTGGTATAACTCCGGACAGGACCTCTGGAAACACCATATATTTT,CASGITPDRTSGNTIYF
TRBJ1-1,many,TRBV28,.,TGTGCCAGCAGTTTCTGGCCGTCGGAGGCTTTCTTT,CASSFWPSEAFF
TRBJ2-5,few,TRBV12-5,.,TGTGCTAGTGGTCCTGAGACCCAGTACTTC,CASGPETQYF
TRBJ1-6,.,TRBV5-1,.,TGCGCCAGCAGCTTGGCAGGGCAGGACTATGGTTCACCCCTCCACTTT,CASSLAGQDYGSPLHF
TRBJ2-7,few,TRBV5-1,.,TGCGCCAGCAGCTTCGGGGCAGGCTACGAGCAGTACTTC,CASSFGAGYEQYF
TRBJ1-5,few,TRBV6-2/TRBV6-3,.,TGTGCCAGCAGTTACTCGCTCGAGGCAGGGACTTATCAGCCCCAGCATTTT,CASSYSLEAGTYQPQHF
TRBJ1-6,.,TRBV6-1,TRBD1,TGTGCCAGCAGCCCTGGACAGGGTCAGAAGGCTTCACCCCTCCACTTT,CASSPGQGQKASPLHF
TRBJ2-7,.,TRBV29-1,.,TGCAGCGTTGAAGGACAGTCCTACGAGCAGTACTTC,CSVEGQSYEQYF
TRBJ1-2,few,TRBV5-4,.,TGTGCCAGCAGCTTCACACCCAACTATGGCTACACCTTC,CASSFTPNYGYTF
TRBJ2-3,.,TRBV28,TRBD2,TGTGCCAGCAGTTCCGGGACTAGCGGCACAGATACGCAGTATTTT,CASSSGTSGTDTQYF
TRBJ2-1,.,TRBV10-3,.,TGTGCCATCAGTGATATAGGACGGGGCAATGAGCAGTTCTTC,CAISDIGRGNEQFF
TRBJ2-1,.,TRBV7-2,.,TGTGCCAGCAGCTTAGGTGGGAACTACAATGAGCAGTTCTTC,CASSLGGNYNEQFF
TRBJ1-2,few,TRBV14,.,TGTGCCAGCAGCCAATTTGACAGACTTGATTCTGGCTACACCTTC,CASSQFDRLDSGYTF